A single TCR beta chain is shown here with its context. Its target is not known. Method: immunoSEQ multiplex PCR; TCRdb's copy keeps in-frame clones and lacks some. The sample consists of approximately 2.5 million clones, more than 85% of them appearing once. This sample is drawn from a study of shared clonotypes between healthy human individuals. Germline V gives CDR1 SGHDT, CDR2 YYEEEE. Trimming cost V 6 bases and J 2 bases; bases outside gene matches: 4. The CDR3 totals 13 residues. The study drew its donors from healthy HIV-negative adults without recent acute infections or vaccinations. General study points: Memory subsets generally showed smaller estimated richness than naive subsets did. Clonotype sharing among donors was thought likely to change with sequencing depth.

This chain uses TRBV5-6 with TRBJ2-7; 8 nucleotides agree with TRBD1. This TCR derives from a man aged 18 to 30 in good health. Some clones in this sample may be carry-over from other donors' samples. The sequencing input was naive CD4+ T cells from PBMCs. Subset given: CD45RA+ positively selected. This CDR3 is CASNTRGPYEQYF. The DNA of the CDR3 is TGTGCCAGCAACACCAGGGGGCCCTACGAGCAGTACTTC.